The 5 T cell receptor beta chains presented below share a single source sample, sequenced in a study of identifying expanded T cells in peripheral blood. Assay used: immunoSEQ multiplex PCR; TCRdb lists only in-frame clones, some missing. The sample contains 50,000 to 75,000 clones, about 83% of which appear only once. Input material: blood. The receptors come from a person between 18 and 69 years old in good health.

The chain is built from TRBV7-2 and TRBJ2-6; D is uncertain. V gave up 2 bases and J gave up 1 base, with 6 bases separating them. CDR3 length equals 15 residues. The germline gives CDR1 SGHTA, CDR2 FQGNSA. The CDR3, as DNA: TGTGCCAGCAGCTTACTCCCGTCTGGGGCCAACGTCCTGACTTTC. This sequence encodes CASSLLPSGANVLTF.

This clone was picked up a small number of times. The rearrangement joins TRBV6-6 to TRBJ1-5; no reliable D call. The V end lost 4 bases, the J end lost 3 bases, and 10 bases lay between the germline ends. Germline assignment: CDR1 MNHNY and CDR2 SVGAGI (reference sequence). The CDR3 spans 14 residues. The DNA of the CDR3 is TGTGCCAGCAGTTCCCCGAATGCCAATCAGCCCCAGCATTTT. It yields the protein CASSSPNANQPQHF.

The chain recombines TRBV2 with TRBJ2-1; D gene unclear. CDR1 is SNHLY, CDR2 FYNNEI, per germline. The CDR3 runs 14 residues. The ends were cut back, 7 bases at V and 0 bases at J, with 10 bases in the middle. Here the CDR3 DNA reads TGTGCCAGCAATGGGGTCCTCTCCTACAATGAGCAGTTCTTC. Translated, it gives CASNGVLSYNEQFF.

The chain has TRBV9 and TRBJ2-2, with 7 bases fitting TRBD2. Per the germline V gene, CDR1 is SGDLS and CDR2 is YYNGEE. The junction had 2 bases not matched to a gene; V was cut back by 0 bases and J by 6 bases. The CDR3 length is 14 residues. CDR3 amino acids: CASSVASGAGELFF. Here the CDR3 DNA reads TGTGCCAGCAGCGTAGCTAGCGGAGCCGGGGAGCTGTTTTTT.

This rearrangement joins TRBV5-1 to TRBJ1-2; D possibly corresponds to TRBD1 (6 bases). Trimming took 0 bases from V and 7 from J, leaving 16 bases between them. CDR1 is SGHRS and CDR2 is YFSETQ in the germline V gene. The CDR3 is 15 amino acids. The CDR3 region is CASSLGSGELGGYTF. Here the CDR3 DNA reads TGCGCCAGCAGCTTGGGATCAGGGGAGTTGGGTGGCTACACCTTC.